The rows below give T cell receptor beta chains drawn from one sample of a study of blood T cell repertoires in COVID-19. Here immunoSEQ multiplex PCR was the method, and the copy in TCRdb shows in-frame clones only, minus some. The sample includes fewer than 150,000 clones, roughly 79% of them seen just once. Material: peripheral blood. These receptors all come from a man older than 75 with acute or convalescent COVID-19. CDR3s include the opening cysteine and the closing phenylalanine or tryptophan. The D gene is left open where the match is weak. For some rows the clone size is stated as once, few or many, or as a class when expanded; others skip it.

D gene | clone size | J gene | V gene | CDR3 protein | CDR3 DNA
TRBD1 | - | TRBJ2-1 | TRBV27 | CASSRTGGLYNEQFF | TGTGCCAGCAGCCGAACAGGGGGCCTTTACAATGAGCAGTTCTTC
- | - | TRBJ1-6 | TRBV2 | CASSSGVVVSPLHF | TGTGCCAGCAGCTCAGGGGTAGTTGTTTCACCCCTCCACTTT
- | once | TRBJ2-3 | TRBV19 | CASRRADLYTDTQYF | TGTGCCTCCAGAAGGGCGGACTTGTACACAGATACGCAGTATTTT
- | few | TRBJ1-2 | TRBV6-5 | CASSPWGERDGYTF | TGTGCCAGCAGTCCCTGGGGAGAGAGGGATGGCTACACCTTC
- | - | TRBJ1-2 | TRBV2 | CASSTEVSYTF | TGTGCCAGCAGTACGGAGGTCAGCTACACCTTC
TRBD1 | - | TRBJ1-4 | TRBV10-3 | CAIRQGAEEKLFF | TGTGCCATCAGACAGGGGGCAGAAGAAAAACTGTTTTTT
- | once | TRBJ1-4 | TRBV18 | CASSPRGGELFF | TGTGCCAGCTCACCAAGGGGAGGTGAACTGTTTTTT
TRBD1 | few | TRBJ1-2 | TRBV9 | CASSVEGSGTGDGYTF | TGTGCCAGCAGCGTAGAGGGGTCCGGGACAGGGGATGGCTACACCTTC
- | - | TRBJ1-4 | TRBV5-1 | CASTTGATNEKLFF | TGCGCCAGCACGACAGGTGCAACTAATGAAAAACTGTTTTTT
TRBD1 | few | TRBJ1-1 | TRBV14 | CASSSRTGWNTEAFF | TGTGCCAGCAGCTCCCGGACAGGGTGGAACACTGAAGCTTTCTTT
- | - | TRBJ2-2 | TRBV19 | CASSIERQRNTGELFF | TGTGCCAGTAGTATAGAGAGGCAGCGTAACACCGGGGAGCTGTTTTTT
TRBD1 | many | TRBJ1-5 | TRBV4-1 | CASSQLPGQGQPQHF | TGCGCCAGCAGCCAGCTACCGGGACAGGGCCAGCCCCAGCATTTT
TRBD1 | - | TRBJ1-5 | TRBV4-1 | CASSLLTGTGGYNQPQHF | TGCGCCAGCAGCCTCTTAACCGGGACAGGGGGGTACAATCAGCCCCAGCATTTT
TRBD1 | - | TRBJ2-3 | TRBV14 | CASSPGQGTDTQYF | TGTGCCAGCAGCCCGGGACAGGGCACAGATACGCAGTATTTT
TRBD2 | once | TRBJ2-5 | TRBV11-3 | CASSLTGGTKETQYF | TGTGCCAGCAGCCTCACCGGGGGGACCAAAGAGACCCAGTACTTC
- | - | TRBJ1-1 | TRBV6-5 | CASSLTGKTEAFF | TGTGCCAGCAGCTTGACAGGAAAAACTGAAGCTTTCTTT
TRBD1 | - | TRBJ1-2 | TRBV12-3/TRBV12-4 | CASSAGQGLGYTF | TGTGCCAGCAGTGCGGGACAGGGACTGGGCTACACCTTC
TRBD2 | - | TRBJ2-1 | TRBV12-3/TRBV12-4 | CASSLLAGEFQFF | TGTGCCAGCAGTTTACTAGCGGGGGAGTTCCAGTTCTTC
- | - | TRBJ2-1 | TRBV2 | CASSEPRGAGQFF | TGTGCCAGCAGTGAGCCCCGAGGAGCGGGGCAGTTCTTC
- | - | TRBJ1-4 | TRBV18 | CASSPPGHTNEKLFF | TGTGCCAGCTCACCTCCTGGACACACTAATGAAAAACTGTTTTTT
- | - | TRBJ2-1 | TRBV29-1 | CSVSAGAYNEQFF | TGCAGCGTATCGGCAGGGGCCTACAATGAGCAGTTCTTC
TRBD1 | - | TRBJ1-2 | TRBV10-3 | CAISESGTVDGYTF | TGTGCCATCAGTGAGTCCGGGACAGTAGATGGCTACACCTTC
TRBD2 | few | TRBJ2-2 | TRBV3-1/TRBV3-2 | CASSHTSGANTGELFF | TGTGCCAGCAGCCATACTAGCGGGGCGAACACCGGGGAGCTGTTTTTT
- | - | TRBJ2-2 | TRBV11-1 | CASSSPGVGELFF | TGTGCCAGCAGCTCCCCAGGGGTCGGGGAGCTGTTTTTT
- | few | TRBJ2-1 | TRBV13 | CASSSRDYNEQFF | TGTGCCAGCAGCTCCCGGGACTACAATGAGCAGTTCTTC
- | - | TRBJ1-1 | TRBV9 | CASSVGGREWNTEAFF | TGTGCCAGCAGCGTAGGGGGGAGGGAATGGAACACTGAAGCTTTCTTT
- | - | TRBJ2-5 | TRBV11-2 | CASAPLGGETQYF | TGTGCCAGCGCCCCCTTGGGGGGAGAGACCCAGTACTTC
- | - | TRBJ2-5 | TRBV30 | CAWSAGPSRDQYF | TGTGCCTGGAGCGCCGGGCCTTCCCGGGACCAGTACTTC
- | once | TRBJ1-1 | TRBV18 | CASSPGFGGEAFF | TGTGCCAGCTCACCAGGGTTCGGGGGTGAAGCTTTCTTT
- | few | TRBJ1-4 | TRBV6-5 | CASRRGGEKLFF | TGTGCCAGCAGGCGAGGTGGAGAAAAACTGTTTTTT
- | - | TRBJ1-6 | TRBV18 | CASSPGQPRNSPLHF | TGTGCCAGCTCACCGGGTCAGCCTAGAAATTCACCCCTCCACTTT
- | - | TRBJ1-2 | TRBV2 | CASTLEDPNYGYTF | TGTGCCAGCACTCTGGAGGACCCTAACTATGGCTACACCTTC
TRBD2 | - | TRBJ2-3 | TRBV7-2 | CASSSGGGADTQYF | TGTGCCAGCAGCTCAGGCGGGGGGGCAGATACGCAGTATTTT
TRBD1 | once | TRBJ1-1 | TRBV3-1/TRBV3-2 | CASSQIDRATEAFF | TGTGCCAGCAGCCAGATAGACAGGGCCACTGAAGCTTTCTTT
TRBD1 | - | TRBJ1-2 | TRBV28 | CASSLLGGRALSGYTF | TGTGCCAGCAGCCTTTTAGGGGGCAGGGCATTGTCGGGCTACACCTTC
TRBD2 | few | TRBJ2-7 | TRBV5-1 | CASSLSGGEGYEQYF | TGCGCCAGCAGCTTATCCGGTGGGGAGGGCTACGAGCAGTACTTC
TRBD1 | - | TRBJ1-5 | TRBV30 | CAWTHRGDQPQHF | TGTGCCTGGACCCACAGGGGGGATCAGCCCCAGCATTTT
- | - | TRBJ2-5 | TRBV19 | CASSPIWGLGETQYF | TGTGCCAGTAGCCCCATCTGGGGGCTCGGAGAGACCCAGTACTTC
TRBD1 | - | TRBJ2-2 | TRBV9 | CASSAPGQQIGELFF | TGTGCCAGCAGCGCCCCGGGACAGCAGATCGGGGAGCTGTTTTTT
- | - | TRBJ1-3 | TRBV9 | CASSATQNRDGNTIYF | TGTGCCAGCAGCGCCACCCAGAACAGGGACGGAAACACCATATATTTT
- | - | TRBJ1-6 | TRBV6-5 | CASSRRLLSPLHF | TGTGCCAGCAGTAGGCGCCTACTATCACCCCTCCACTTT
- | few | TRBJ1-2 | TRBV29-1 | CSVETGFSNYGYTF | TGCAGCGTTGAAACAGGGTTTTCAAATTATGGCTACACCTTC
- | - | TRBJ2-5 | TRBV16 | CASSRVAGGETQYF | TGTGCCAGCAGCCGAGTGGCTGGAGGGGAGACCCAGTACTTC
- | - | TRBJ2-6 | TRBV5-4 | CASSQGLGKSVNVLTF | TGTGCCAGCAGCCAGGGGCTGGGAAAGTCGGTCAACGTCCTGACTTTC
TRBD1 | - | TRBJ2-2 | TRBV3-1/TRBV3-2 | CASSPGQITGELFF | TGTGCCAGCAGCCCGGGACAGATCACCGGGGAGCTGTTTTTT
- | - | TRBJ2-1 | TRBV18 | CASSPPWGQEYNEQFF | TGTGCTAGCTCCCCGCCTTGGGGGCAGGAATACAATGAGCAGTTCTTC